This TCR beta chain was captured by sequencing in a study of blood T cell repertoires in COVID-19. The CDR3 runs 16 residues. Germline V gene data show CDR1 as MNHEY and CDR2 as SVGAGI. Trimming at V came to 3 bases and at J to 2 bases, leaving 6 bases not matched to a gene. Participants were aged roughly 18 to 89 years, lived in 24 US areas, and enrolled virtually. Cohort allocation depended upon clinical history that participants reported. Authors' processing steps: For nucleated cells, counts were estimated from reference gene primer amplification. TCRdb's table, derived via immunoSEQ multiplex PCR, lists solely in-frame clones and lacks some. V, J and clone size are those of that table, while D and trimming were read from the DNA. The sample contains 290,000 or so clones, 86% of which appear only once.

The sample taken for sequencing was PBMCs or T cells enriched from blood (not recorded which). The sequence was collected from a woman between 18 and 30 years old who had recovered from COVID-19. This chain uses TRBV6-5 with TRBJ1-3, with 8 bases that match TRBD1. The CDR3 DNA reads TGTGCCAGCAGTTATTTCGGGACAGGCGCTGGAAACACCATATATTTT. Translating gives CASSYFGTGAGNTIYF.